These 27 T cell receptor beta chains came from one sample sequenced in a study of T-cell memory formation after mild COVID-19. A single record per CDR3 protein comes from TCRdb applying MiXCR to the 5' RACE reads. The sample yields roughly 500,000 distinct CDR3 sequences, over 20% seen once. Sample: PBMCs or a T cell subset sorted from them (not recorded which). The receptors here all came from an adult woman who had mild COVID-19 (a few samples of this study predate the infection). Cell type and time point are not known.

At least ten counts were recorded for this clonotype. The V call is TRBV15, the J call TRBJ2-1; D is uncertain. The CDR3 totals 15 residues. Looked up from germline, CDR1 is LNHNV and CDR2 is YYDKDF (reference sequence). Trimming removed 6 bases from V and 8 bases from J, with 20 bases in between. In DNA form, the CDR3 reads TGTGCCACCAGAACCCTTGGAGCGTCGAAGGATGAGCAGTTCTTC. Translated, it gives CATRTLGASKDEQFF.

This clonotype was seen more than once but under ten times. The rearrangement uses TRBV4-2 and TRBJ1-1; D is undetermined. CDR3 length: 12 residues. V lost 8 bases and J lost 7, with 14 bases in between. The germline V gene has CDR1 LGHNA and CDR2 YNFKEQ. CDR3 in amino acids: CASEAGSSEAFF. The CDR3 bases are TGTGCCAGCGAGGCGGGGAGCAGTGAAGCTTTCTTT.

This clonotype was observed a handful of times. The chain combines TRBV6-1 with TRBJ2-5; D may be TRBD1 or TRBD2 (6 bases each). The CDR3 extends over 14 amino acids. V was pared by 2 bases and J by 5 bases, with 12 bases between. Germline-derived CDR1 and CDR2 are MNHNS and SASEGT. CDR3 nucleotide sequence: TGTGCCAGCAGTGAATACGGGGGCTGGGAGACCCAGTACTTC. Translated, it gives CASSEYGGWETQYF.

As DNA, the CDR3 is TGTGCCAGCAGCCCCTTACAGGGTGGTAAGGCTGCCGGGGAGCTGTTTTTT. Amino acids: CASSPLQGGKAAGELFF. The V gene is TRBV5-6, the J gene TRBJ2-2, with D perhaps TRBD1 (6 bases). The CDR3 consists of 17 residues. The V end was cut by 4 bases, the J end by 6 bases, with 22 bases between. The germline CDR1 and CDR2 sequences are SGHDT and YYEEEE.

The sample holds a few counts of this clonotype. The rearrangement joins TRBV11-2 to TRBJ1-2; maybe TRBD1 (5 bases). This CDR3 is built from 13 residues. The germline V and J ends were trimmed by 2 bases and 5 bases, with 9 bases remaining between them. Germline values: CDR1 SGHAT, CDR2 FQNNGV. Here the CDR3 reads CASSLRQTYGYTF. In nucleotides, the CDR3 is TGTGCCAGCAGCTTAAGACAGACGTATGGCTACACCTTC.

The CDR3, as DNA: TGTGCCAGCAGTCCAGGCTACGGGGAGCTGTTTTTT. Its translation is CASSPGYGELFF. The chain uses TRBV2 and TRBJ2-2, with D uncertain. The CDR3 length is 12 residues. With 5 bases removed from V and 7 bases from J, the gap between germline ends came to 8 bases. Per germline, CDR1 SNHLY and CDR2 FYNNEI. The variable domain in full, completed from reference TRBV2 and TRBJ2-2, reads EPEVTQTPSHQVTQMGQEVILRCVPISNHLYFYWYRQILGQKVEFLVSFYNNEISEKSEIFDDQFSVERPDGSNFTLKIRSTKLEDSAMYFCASSPGYGELFFGEGSRLTVL.

This clonotype was counted at least ten times. The rearrangement links TRBV12-3 or TRBV12-4 to TRBJ2-1, with TRBD2 as a possible D gene (6 bases). The CDR3 contains 17 residues. Trimming took 9 bases from V and 1 from J, leaving 22 bases between them. In nucleotides, the CDR3 is TGTGCCAGGCCCTGGGACTCGCTCTGCCTTTCCTACAATGAGCAGTTCTTC. It translates to CARPWDSLCLSYNEQFF.

The CDR3 protein is CAISEDSYEQYF. The CDR3 bases are TGTGCCATCAGTGAGGACAGCTACGAGCAGTACTTC. This chain uses TRBV10-3 with TRBJ2-7; D is perhaps TRBD1 (5 bases). The CDR3 is 12 amino acids. Germline-derived CDR1 and CDR2 are ENHRY and SYGVKD. Trimming removed 2 bases from V and 3 bases from J, with 5 bases in between.

Concerning this clonotype: The junction differs from germline at one of its ends, possibly a read error. The V gene is TRBV7-3, the J gene TRBJ2-3; no reliable D call. The CDR3 totals 13 residues. Germline assignment: CDR1 SGHTA and CDR2 FQGTGA. Written as DNA, the CDR3 is TGTGCCAGCAGCTCCGAGAGCCGCAGTACGCTGTATTTT. Amino acids: CASSSESRSTLYF.

The rearrangement uses TRBV5-1 and TRBJ1-5; a weak D match, TRBD1 (6 bases). V was pared by 4 bases and J by 0 bases, with 11 bases between. The CDR3 loop spans 15 amino acids. CDR1 is SGHRS and CDR2 is YFSETQ in the germline V gene. The CDR3 DNA follows: TGCGCCAGCAGCCCCACAGGGTATAGCAATCAGCCCCAGCATTTT. It specifies CASSPTGYSNQPQHF.

The rearrangement joins TRBV7-9 to TRBJ1-2; D is possibly TRBD1 (5 bases). Germline V gives CDR1 SEHNR, CDR2 FQNEAQ (reference sequence). V lost 2 bases and J 3 bases, leaving 13 bases between the germline ends. There are 15 residues in the CDR3. This chain's CDR3 is CASSLRGIADYGYTF. In DNA, the CDR3 is TGTGCCAGCAGCTTAAGGGGCATTGCGGACTATGGCTACACCTTC.

This clonotype was detected a few times. The V call is TRBV7-9, the J call TRBJ2-1, with 7 bases aligning to TRBD1. V lost 5 bases and J lost 4; bases outside the gene matches: 11. CDR3 length: 16 amino acids. Germline-derived CDR1 and CDR2 are SEHNR and FQNEAQ (reference sequence). The chain's CDR3 is CASSHVTGPLYNEQFF. The CDR3 DNA sequence: TGTGCCAGCAGCCATGTGACAGGGCCCTTATACAATGAGCAGTTCTTC.

This clonotype came up many times. This chain joins TRBV7-2 and TRBJ2-1, with 9 bases fitting TRBD2. The CDR3 is made up of 15 amino acids. Germline trimming cut 4 bases from V and 4 bases from J; bases unmatched to any gene: 5. Germline V gene sequence: CDR1 SGHTA, CDR2 FQGNSA. This chain's CDR3 is CASSSSGEPYNEQFF. The CDR3 coding sequence is TGTGCCAGCAGCTCTAGCGGGGAGCCATACAATGAGCAGTTCTTC. The full variable domain, its missing parts supplied by reference TRBV7-2 and TRBJ2-1, is GAGVSQSPSNKVTEKGKDVELRCDPISGHTALYWYRQSLGQGLEFLIYFQGNSAPDKSGLPSDRFSAERTGGSVSTLTIQRTQQEDSAVYLCASSSSGEPYNEQFFGPGTRLTVL.

The chain carries TRBV12-3 or TRBV12-4 and TRBJ1-5; 9 nucleotides line up with TRBD1. The CDR3 loop spans 19 amino acids. V was pared by 3 bases and J by 6 bases, with 18 bases of the junction left unmatched. The CDR3 DNA is TGTGCCAGCAGTTTTTCCGTGACCCCGGGACAGGGTGGCCGTCAGCCCCAGCATTTT. This translates into CASSFSVTPGQGGRQPQHF.

The chain recombines TRBV5-5 with TRBJ2-1, with 10 bases identical to TRBD2. With V trimmed by 5 bases and J by 8 bases, 4 bases remained unmatched. Germline-derived CDR1 and CDR2 are SGHKS and YYEKEE (reference sequence). This CDR3 region has 13 residues. The CDR3 spells CASSGTSVYEQFF. CDR3 DNA: TGTGCCAGCAGTGGGACTAGCGTATATGAGCAGTTCTTC.

This clonotype was counted between two and nine times. The V call is TRBV6-6, the J call TRBJ2-7; TRBD1 is a possible D gene (5 bases). Trimming cost V 2 bases and J 1 base, with 12 bases left between them. Per germline, CDR1 MNHNY and CDR2 SVGAGI (reference sequence). There are 15 residues in the CDR3. CDR3 in DNA: TGTGCCAGCAGTTACGTCGCAGGGCAATCCTACGAGCAGTACTTC. As protein: CASSYVAGQSYEQYF.

The genes are TRBV5-1 and TRBJ2-3; TRBD2 might be the D (6 bases). Trimming took 0 bases from V and 4 from J, leaving 12 bases between them. CDR3 length: 15 residues. From germline, CDR1 is SGHRS and CDR2 YFSETQ. The CDR3 nucleotides read TGCGCCAGCAGCTTGGTGGGGGGTTCGTCAGATACGCAGTATTTT. It codes for CASSLVGGSSDTQYF.

This clonotype was seen a few times. V is TRBV6-5 and J is TRBJ1-1; TRBD1 matches 9 bases. This CDR3 spans 14 amino acids. The J segment lost 4 bases and the V segment lost 7 bases, leaving 7 bases of the junction unmatched. Germline V gives CDR1 MNHEY, CDR2 SVGAGI. The CDR3 is CASTGTGTITEAFF. CDR3 DNA: TGTGCCAGCACCGGGACAGGGACAATCACTGAAGCTTTCTTT.

The chain employs TRBV7-9 and TRBJ2-3; tentative D call: TRBD2 (7 bases). Germline-derived CDR1 and CDR2 are SEHNR and FQNEAQ (reference sequence). The ends were cut back, 6 bases at V and 2 bases at J, with 21 bases in the middle. The CDR3 loop spans 17 amino acids. The CDR3 loop is CASRQGDYAGHTDTQYF. CDR3 sequence (DNA): TGTGCCAGCAGGCAAGGGGACTACGCGGGACACACAGATACGCAGTATTTT.

By share, this clonotype ranks as medium-sized. This sequence joins TRBV27 and TRBJ2-5; D is ambiguous. The CDR3 loop spans 13 amino acids. The V gene's germline CDR1 is MNHEY and CDR2 SMNVEV (reference sequence). Trimming left V 6 bases short and J 1 base short, with 9 bases between. CDR3 in DNA: TGTGCCAGCAGCTTCGGAATCCAAGAGACCCAGTACTTC. Protein product: CASSFGIQETQYF.

The DNA of the CDR3 is TGCGCCAGCAGCTTGTTTACAGGGCAGGGAACTGAAGCTTTCTTT. It codes for CASSLFTGQGTEAFF. The chain couples TRBV5-1 to TRBJ1-1; D is possibly TRBD1 (6 bases). The V gene's germline CDR1 is SGHRS and CDR2 YFSETQ. The CDR3 runs 15 residues. Deletions cut 1 base from V and 5 bases from J, with 15 bases between.

In DNA, the CDR3 is TGTGCCAGTAGTATGCGGGTTTTAGCGAGAGGGAATGAGCAGTTCTTC. Translation: CASSMRVLARGNEQFF. The V call is TRBV19, the J call TRBJ2-1, with D tentatively TRBD2 (5 bases). Germline CDR1 is LNHDA and CDR2 is SQIVND (reference sequence). V shed 3 bases and J shed 7 bases, with 19 bases lying between them. The CDR3 has 16 amino acids.

This clonotype was picked up a small number of times. The chain couples TRBV27 to TRBJ2-5; D remains unclear. The CDR3 extends over 14 amino acids. CDR1 and CDR2 from the germline V gene are MNHEY and SMNVEV (reference sequence). Trimming pared 1 base from V and 4 bases from J, leaving 10 bases between. CDR3 sequence reads: CASSLYGPGETQYF. The CDR3 coding sequence is TGTGCCAGCAGTTTATACGGCCCGGGAGAGACCCAGTACTTC.

V is TRBV12-3 or TRBV12-4 and J is TRBJ2-7, with 8 bases fitting TRBD1. This CDR3 is built from 14 residues. Losses at the gene ends were 6 bases for V and 5 bases for J; bases not matched to a gene: 9. CDR3 region: CASSTRTGSDEQYF. The CDR3 nucleotides read TGTGCCAGCAGCACGCGGACAGGGTCTGACGAGCAGTACTTC.

The chain has TRBV10-3 and TRBJ2-5; D tentatively reads TRBD1 or TRBD2 (7 bases each). Germline V gene data show CDR1 as ENHRY and CDR2 as SYGVKD. V shed 3 bases and J shed 1 base, with 15 bases lying between them. This CDR3 spans 16 amino acids. CDR3 sequence (DNA): TGTGCCATCAGTGACTCGAGGGAGGGGGCCCAAGAGACCCAGTACTTC. It translates to CAISDSREGAQETQYF.

The chain couples TRBV11-2 to TRBJ1-2, with TRBD1 matching over 9 bases. V was clipped by 4 bases and J by 8 bases; unmatched bases: 11. The CDR3 covers 15 residues. Germline V lookup: CDR1 SGHAT, CDR2 FQNNGV. CDR3 coding DNA: TGTGCCAGCAGCTCATCAAAATACAGGGGGCACGGCTACACCTTC. Protein: CASSSSKYRGHGYTF.

The chain carries TRBV18 and TRBJ2-4; 11 bases are a match to TRBD2. The J segment lost 1 base and the V segment lost 0 bases, leaving 5 bases of the junction unmatched. The CDR3 runs to 18 residues. From germline, CDR1 is KGHSH and CDR2 LQKENI. CDR3 sequence (DNA): TGTGCCAGCTCACCACCGGTAGCGGGGGGGCCTGCCAAAAACATTCAGTACTTC. It encodes CASSPPVAGGPAKNIQYF.